A single sample is the source of the 14 T cell receptor beta chains below, sequenced in a study of cytomegalovirus exposure and HLA in healthy donors. Both 60 Vbeta primers and 13 Jbeta primers went into the PCR. This table comes from immunoSEQ multiplex PCR, and its TCRdb copy is limited to in-frame clones, with some not included. The repertoire consists of 120,000 or so clones, with around four fifths occurring once and the leading ten covering roughly 31%. The sequenced sample consisted of PBMCs. The receptors were sampled from a man in his 60s in good health and CMV-seropositive.

The CDR3 here is CASDRGGQGADEQFF. CDR3 DNA: TGTGCCAGCGACAGGGGGGGACAGGGGGCTGATGAGCAGTTCTTC. This chain joins TRBV6-6 and TRBJ2-1, with 12 bases aligning to TRBD1. Unmatched junction bases numbered 10, after V lost 8 bases and J lost 8 bases. Per germline, CDR1 MNHNY and CDR2 SVGAGI (reference sequence). This CDR3 spans 15 amino acids.

The CDR3 DNA is TGCAGCGCAACATGGGACAGCCCCCGAAATACGCAGTATTTT. It yields the protein CSATWDSPRNTQYF. The chain couples TRBV29-1 to TRBJ2-3; TRBD1 matches 7 bases. Germline V gene sequence: CDR1 SQVTM, CDR2 ANQGSEA. Losses at the gene ends were 7 bases for V and 7 bases for J; bases not matched to a gene: 14. The CDR3 extends over 14 amino acids.

The V call is TRBV10-2, the J call TRBJ1-1; D gene ambiguous. The CDR3 is made up of 15 amino acids. Looked up from germline, CDR1 is WSHSY and CDR2 is SAAADI. Between the trimmed V and J ends, which lost 2 bases and 0 bases, there was a span of 10 bases. The CDR3 sequence is CASSEQEALNTEAFF. The DNA of the CDR3 is TGCGCCAGCAGTGAGCAAGAGGCCCTGAACACTGAAGCTTTCTTT.

The V and J genes are TRBV25-1 and TRBJ1-1, with 8 bases identical to TRBD1. The germline V gene encodes CDR1 MGHDK and CDR2 SYGVNS. The CDR3 covers 13 residues. Trimming at V came to 4 bases and at J to 5 bases, leaving 3 bases not matched to a gene. The CDR3 reads CASSGQGWTEAFF. The CDR3 coding sequence is TGTGCCAGCAGTGGACAGGGGTGGACTGAAGCTTTCTTT.

V gene TRBV7-2 combines with J gene TRBJ1-1; the match to TRBD1 covers 8 bases. The CDR3 loop spans 15 amino acids. Looked up from germline, CDR1 is SGHTA and CDR2 is FQGNSA. V lost 5 bases and J lost 1; bases outside the gene matches: 6. CDR3 in amino acids: CASSPTGARNTEAFF. Written as DNA, the CDR3 is TGTGCCAGCAGCCCGACAGGGGCGAGGAACACTGAAGCTTTCTTT.

The chain carries TRBV4-2 and TRBJ2-7; the match to TRBD1 covers 9 bases. The CDR3 runs 14 residues. Unmatched junction bases numbered 6, after V lost 3 bases and J lost 6 bases. The germline CDR1 and CDR2 sequences are LGHNA and YNFKEQ. CDR3 in DNA: TGTGCCAGCAGCCACGGACAGGGGTATACCGAGCAGTACTTC. Amino acid sequence: CASSHGQGYTEQYF.

The chain carries TRBV9 and TRBJ1-2, with 7 bases aligning to TRBD1. CDR1 SGDLS and CDR2 YYNGEE come from the germline V gene. V lost 2 bases, J lost 4 bases, and 2 bases stayed unmatched. The CDR3 covers 13 residues. CDR3 loop: CASSVTGSYGYTF. DNA for the CDR3: TGTGCCAGCAGCGTGACAGGGAGCTATGGCTACACCTTC.

This chain links TRBV18 with TRBJ1-5, with D possibly matching TRBD1 (5 bases). The germline V and J ends were trimmed by 1 base and 0 bases, with 10 bases remaining between them. The CDR3 length is 16 residues. The germline V gene has CDR1 KGHSH and CDR2 LQKENI. This CDR3 is CASSPRQLDSNQPQHF. Written as DNA, the CDR3 is TGTGCCAGCTCACCACGACAGCTGGATAGCAATCAGCCCCAGCATTTT.

The chain joins TRBV19 to TRBJ1-3, with D uncertain. Trimming cost V 10 bases and J 0 bases, with 10 bases left between them. Germline-derived CDR1 and CDR2 are LNHDA and SQIVND (reference sequence). CDR3 length: 13 amino acids. CDR3 DNA: TGTGCCACCCGACGGGACTCTGGAAACACCATATATTTT. As protein: CATRRDSGNTIYF.

This sequence joins TRBV5-1 and TRBJ2-1; TRBD2 aligns across 9 bases. The junction had 5 bases not matched to a gene; V was cut back by 0 bases and J by 7 bases. The germline V gene has CDR1 SGHRS and CDR2 YFSETQ. The CDR3 has 15 amino acids. The CDR3 loop reads CASSLEGGGGNEQFF. The CDR3, as DNA: TGCGCCAGCAGCTTGGAGGGCGGGGGGGGGAATGAGCAGTTCTTC.

The chain uses TRBV7-2 and TRBJ1-6; 8 bases fit TRBD1. The ends lost 5 bases at V and 8 bases at J; junction bases unmatched: 5. Germline V gene data show CDR1 as SGHTA and CDR2 as FQGNSA. The CDR3 contains 14 residues. In DNA form, the CDR3 reads TGTGCCAGCAGCCCCCTGGACAGGGATTCACCCCTCCACTTT. Translating gives CASSPLDRDSPLHF. Supplemented by reference TRBV7-2 and TRBJ1-6, the full variable domain reads GAGVSQSPSNKVTEKGKDVELRCDPISGHTALYWYRQSLGQGLEFLIYFQGNSAPDKSGLPSDRFSAERTGGSVSTLTIQRTQQEDSAVYLCASSPLDRDSPLHFGNGTRLTVT.

This sequence joins TRBV11-2 and TRBJ2-7; maybe TRBD1 (6 bases). Germline V gene sequence: CDR1 SGHAT, CDR2 FQNNGV. The CDR3 is 14 residues long. The V gene lost 7 bases and the J gene lost 1 base, with 14 bases spanning the gap. The CDR3 sequence is CASTLQGISYEQYF. In nucleotides, the CDR3 is TGTGCCAGCACCCTCCAGGGGATTTCCTACGAGCAGTACTTC.

This clone was seen only once. The chain uses TRBV28 and TRBJ1-6; no reliable D call. In germline, CDR1 is MDHEN, CDR2 SYDVKM. Trimming left V 2 bases short and J 9 bases short, with 8 bases between. The CDR3 is 13 amino acids. CDR3 amino acids: CASSLTRGSPLHF. The CDR3 region has the DNA TGTGCCAGCAGTTTAACCCGGGGTTCACCCCTCCACTTT.

The chain employs TRBV28 and TRBJ2-7; 9 bases are shared with TRBD1. CDR1 MDHEN and CDR2 SYDVKM come from the germline V gene. With V trimmed by 5 bases and J by 6 bases, 14 bases remained unmatched. There are 16 residues in the CDR3. This chain's CDR3 is CASSRLGTGQGTEQYF. In nucleotides, the CDR3 is TGTGCCAGCAGTCGGCTTGGGACGGGACAGGGAACCGAGCAGTACTTC.